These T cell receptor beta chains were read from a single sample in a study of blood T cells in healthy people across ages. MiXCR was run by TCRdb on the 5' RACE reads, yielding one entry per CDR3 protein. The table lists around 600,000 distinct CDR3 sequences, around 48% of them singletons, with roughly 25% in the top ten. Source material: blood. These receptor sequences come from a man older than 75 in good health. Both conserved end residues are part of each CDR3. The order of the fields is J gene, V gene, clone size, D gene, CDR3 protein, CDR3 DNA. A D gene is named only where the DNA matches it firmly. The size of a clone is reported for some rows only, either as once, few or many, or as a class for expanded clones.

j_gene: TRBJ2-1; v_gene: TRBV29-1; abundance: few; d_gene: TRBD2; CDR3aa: CSVGGGTGMNEQFF; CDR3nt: TGCAGCGTTGGGGGGGGGACGGGTATGAATGAGCAGTTCTTC
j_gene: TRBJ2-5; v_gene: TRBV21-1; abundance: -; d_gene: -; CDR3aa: CASSRGRLAGTETQYF; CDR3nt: TGTGCCAGCAGCAGGGGTCGACTAGCGGGAACGGAGACCCAGTACTTC
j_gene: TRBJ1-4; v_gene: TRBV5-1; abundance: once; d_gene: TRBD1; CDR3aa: CASSIRQGASNEKLFF; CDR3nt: TGCGCCAGCAGCATCAGACAGGGGGCATCTAATGAAAAACTGTTTTTT
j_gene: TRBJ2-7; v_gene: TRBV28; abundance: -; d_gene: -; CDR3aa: CASSTSTSQGRKSSYEQYF; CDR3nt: TGTGCCAGCAGTACATCGACAAGCCAAGGAAGGAAGAGCTCCTACGAGCAGTACTTC
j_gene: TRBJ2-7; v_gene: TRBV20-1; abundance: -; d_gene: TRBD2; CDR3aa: CSAREDLSGARSYEQYF; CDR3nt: TGCAGTGCTAGAGAGGACCTCAGCGGGGCGCGATCCTACGAGCAGTACTTC
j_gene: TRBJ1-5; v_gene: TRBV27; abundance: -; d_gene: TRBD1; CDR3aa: CASSPQGEGQPQHF; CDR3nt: TGTGCCAGCAGCCCCCAGGGGGAAGGTCAGCCCCAGCATTTT
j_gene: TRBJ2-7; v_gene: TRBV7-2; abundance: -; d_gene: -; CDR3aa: CASSLDRDSAGEQYF; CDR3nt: TGTGCCAGCAGCTTAGACCGGGACTCCGCTGGGGAGCAGTACTTC
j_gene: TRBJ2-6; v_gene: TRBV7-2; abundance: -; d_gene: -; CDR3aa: CASSLVGGPGANVLTF; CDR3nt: TGTGCCAGCAGCTTAGTCGGGGGCCCTGGGGCCAACGTCCTGACTTTC
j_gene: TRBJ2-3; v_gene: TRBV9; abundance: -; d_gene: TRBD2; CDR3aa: CASSYGLAGSGTDTQYF; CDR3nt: TGTGCCAGCAGCTACGGACTAGCGGGGAGTGGCACAGATACGCAGTATTTT
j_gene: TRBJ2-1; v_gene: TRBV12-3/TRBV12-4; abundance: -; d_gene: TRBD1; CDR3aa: CASSKGTGDYNEQFF; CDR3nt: TGTGCCAGCAGTAAAGGGACAGGGGACTACAATGAGCAGTTCTTC
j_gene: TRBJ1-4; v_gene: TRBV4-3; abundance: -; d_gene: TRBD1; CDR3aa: CASSQDLGPGQVPNEKLFF; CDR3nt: TGCGCCAGCAGCCAAGATTTGGGTCCGGGACAGGTCCCTAATGAAAAACTGTTTTTT
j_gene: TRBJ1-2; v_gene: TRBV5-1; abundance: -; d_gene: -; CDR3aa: CASTRGPVQGGYTF; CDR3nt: TGCGCCAGCACCCGAGGCCCAGTCCAAGGAGGCTACACCTTC
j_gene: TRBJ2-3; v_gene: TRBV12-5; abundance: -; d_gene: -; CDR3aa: CASGHGQTDTQYF; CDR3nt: TGTGCTAGTGGACACGGACAAACAGATACGCAGTATTTT
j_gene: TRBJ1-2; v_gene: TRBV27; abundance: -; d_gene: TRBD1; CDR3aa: CASSGTGGLGYTF; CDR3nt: TGTGCCAGCAGCGGTACAGGGGGTTTAGGCTACACCTTC
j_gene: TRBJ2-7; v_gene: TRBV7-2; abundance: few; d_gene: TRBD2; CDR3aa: CASSFVLAGYEQYF; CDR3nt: TGTGCCAGCAGCTTTGTCCTAGCGGGATACGAGCAGTACTTC
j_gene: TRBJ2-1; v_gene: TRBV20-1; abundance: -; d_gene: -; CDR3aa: CSASQRNSYNEQFF; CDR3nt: TGCAGTGCTAGTCAGAGGAATTCCTACAATGAGCAGTTCTTC
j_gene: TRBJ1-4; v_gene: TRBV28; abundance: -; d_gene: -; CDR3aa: CASSLYGRTKEKLFF; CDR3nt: TGTGCCAGCAGTTTATACGGGAGGACTAAGGAAAAACTGTTTTTT
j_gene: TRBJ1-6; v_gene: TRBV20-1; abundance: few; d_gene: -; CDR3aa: CSARDLGVQSPYNSPLHF; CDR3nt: TGCAGTGCTAGAGATCTAGGGGTCCAGTCACCTTATAATTCACCCCTCCACTTT
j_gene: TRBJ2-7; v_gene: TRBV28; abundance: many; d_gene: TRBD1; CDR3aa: CASRTGASYEQYF; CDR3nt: TGTGCCAGCCGAACAGGGGCCTCCTACGAGCAGTACTTC
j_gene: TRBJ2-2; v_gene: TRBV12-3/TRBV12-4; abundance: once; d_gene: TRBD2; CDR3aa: CASSFGDYSTGELFF; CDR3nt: TGTGCCAGCAGTTTTGGGGACTATTCCACCGGGGAGCTGTTTTTT
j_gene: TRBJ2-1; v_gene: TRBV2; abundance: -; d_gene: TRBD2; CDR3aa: CASSDVGRAWGEQFF; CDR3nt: TGTGCCAGCAGTGATGTCGGGAGGGCCTGGGGTGAGCAGTTCTTC
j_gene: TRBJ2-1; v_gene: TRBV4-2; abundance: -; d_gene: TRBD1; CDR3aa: CASSQGGQPGYNEQFF; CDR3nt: TGTGCCAGCAGCCAAGGGGGACAGCCTGGGTACAATGAGCAGTTCTTC
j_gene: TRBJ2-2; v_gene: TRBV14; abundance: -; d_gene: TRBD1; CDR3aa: CARKPGQVNTGELFF; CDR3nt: TGTGCCAGGAAACCGGGACAGGTGAACACCGGGGAGCTGTTTTTT
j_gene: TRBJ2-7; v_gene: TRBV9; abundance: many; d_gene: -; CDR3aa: CASSVGDSFSYEQYF; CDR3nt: TGTGCCAGCAGCGTAGGGGACTCCTTCTCCTACGAGCAGTACTTC
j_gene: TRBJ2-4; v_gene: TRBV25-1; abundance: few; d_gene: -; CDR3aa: CASSEFGADKNIQYF; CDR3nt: TGTGCCAGCAGTGAGTTTGGAGCGGACAAAAACATTCAGTACTTC
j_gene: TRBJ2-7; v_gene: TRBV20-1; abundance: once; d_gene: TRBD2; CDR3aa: CSAILAGGHEQYF; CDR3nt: TGCAGTGCAATCCTAGCGGGAGGCCACGAGCAGTACTTC
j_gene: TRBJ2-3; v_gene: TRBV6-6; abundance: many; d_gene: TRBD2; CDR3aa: CASSYSTASGVDTQYF; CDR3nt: TGTGCCAGCAGTTACTCAACGGCTAGCGGGGTAGATACGCAGTATTTT
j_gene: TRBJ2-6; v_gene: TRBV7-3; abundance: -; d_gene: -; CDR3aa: CASSITGTGANVLTF; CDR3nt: TGTGCCAGCAGCATTACCGGGACCGGGGCCAACGTCCTGACTTTC